One and the same sample provided the 25 T cell receptor beta chains below, sequenced in a study of T cell repertoires in cytomegalovirus infection. These receptors' targets are unknown. Each CDR3 protein gets one entry after TCRdb re-called the reads with MiXCR. The sample contains a few hundred thousand distinct CDR3 sequences, around 30% of which appear only once. The material sequenced was cultured PBMCs, taken from culture after CMV antigen stimulation. These receptors originate from a human donor in good health (CMV status not recorded). Some clones in this sample may be carry-over from other donors' samples.

This clonotype was seen many times. This chain connects TRBV10-3 to TRBJ2-1; 11 bases agree with TRBD2. This CDR3 has 13 amino acids. Losses at the gene ends were 7 bases for V and 10 bases for J; bases not matched to a gene: 6. Germline loops: CDR1 ENHRY, CDR2 SYGVKD. As DNA, the CDR3 is TGTGCCATCACACCGGGACTAGCGGTAGAGCAGTTCTTC. Translating it yields CAITPGLAVEQFF.

In this sample, this clonotype turned up once. V usage is TRBV10-3 and J usage is TRBJ2-7, with 7 bases fitting TRBD1. Germline loops: CDR1 ENHRY, CDR2 SYGVKD. V shed 4 bases, J shed 0 bases, and the junction held 3 bases outside the gene matches. CDR3 length equals 14 residues. The CDR3 DNA reads as TGTGCCATCAGTGGACAGGGTCTCTCCTACGAGCAGTACTTC. This sequence encodes CAISGQGLSYEQYF.

The chain links TRBV28 to TRBJ2-7; 8 bases agree with TRBD1. The trim removed 9 bases at V and 3 bases at J, leaving 10 bases unmatched. The CDR3 contains 14 residues. Germline V lookup: CDR1 MDHEN, CDR2 SYDVKM. CDR3 DNA: TGTGCCAGTCAACCCGCGGACAGGGACTACGAGCAGTACTTC. This gives the protein CASQPADRDYEQYF.

V and J are TRBV18 and TRBJ1-4; D might be TRBD1 (5 bases). Germline CDR1 reads KGHSH; CDR2 reads LQKENI. The CDR3 has 14 amino acids. Trimming shortened V by 2 bases and J by 6 bases, and 10 bases separated the two germline ends. CDR3 nucleotides: TGTGCCAGCTCACCAACCCCCAGGGATGAAAAACTGTTTTTT. Its translation: CASSPTPRDEKLFF.

In this sample, this clonotype turned up a few times. This rearrangement joins TRBV19 to TRBJ2-1; 11 bases are a match to TRBD1. This CDR3 is built from 16 residues. The germline CDR1 and CDR2 sequences are LNHDA and SQIVND (reference sequence). The ends lost 4 bases at V and 3 bases at J; junction bases unmatched: 5. CDR3 in DNA: TGTGCCAGTAGTACGCGCGGGACAGGGGGCTACAATGAGCAGTTCTTC. Translated: CASSTRGTGGYNEQFF.

This chain links TRBV20-1 with TRBJ2-3, with 8 bases lining up with TRBD2. This CDR3 contains 14 residues. Germline V gene sequence: CDR1 DFQATT, CDR2 SNEGSKA (reference sequence). Germline trimming cut 1 base from V and 4 bases from J; bases unmatched to any gene: 4. The CDR3 loop reads CSARVGRAPDTQYF. Written as DNA, the CDR3 is TGCAGTGCTAGAGTCGGGAGGGCCCCAGATACGCAGTATTTT.

The genes are TRBV7-8 and TRBJ2-1; 8 bases are a match to TRBD2. CDR3 length equals 14 residues. Germline V gene sequence: CDR1 SGHVS, CDR2 FQNEAQ. Germline trimming cut 3 bases from V and 8 bases from J; bases unmatched to any gene: 6. CDR3 sequence reads: CASSFGGRLDEQFF. In nucleotides, the CDR3 is TGTGCCAGCAGCTTTGGCGGGAGGTTGGATGAGCAGTTCTTC. The full variable domain, its missing parts supplied by reference TRBV7-8 and TRBJ2-1, is GAGVSQSPRYKVAKRGQDVALRCDPISGHVSLFWYQQALGQGPEFLTYFQNEAQLDKSGLPSDRFFAERPEGSVSTLKIQRTQQEDSAVYLCASSFGGRLDEQFFGPGTRLTVL.

The table lists this clonotype with a few counts. The V gene is TRBV5-1, the J gene TRBJ2-3; 13 bases match TRBD2. V shed 4 bases, J shed 2 bases, and the junction held 7 bases outside the gene matches. This CDR3 comprises 17 residues. In germline, CDR1 is SGHRS, CDR2 YFSETQ. DNA for the CDR3: TGCGCCAGCAGCACAAGGACTAGCGGGGGCCCCACAGATACGCAGTATTTT. Its protein product is CASSTRTSGGPTDTQYF.

The table lists this clonotype with many counts. CDR3 coding DNA: TGTGCCAGCAGCTTAGGGACAGGGCGAACAGATACGCAGTATTTT. Translation gives CASSLGTGRTDTQYF. The chain has TRBV11-2 and TRBJ2-3; TRBD1 matches 8 bases. The CDR3 has 15 amino acids. Trimming at V came to 1 base and at J to 3 bases, leaving 3 bases not matched to a gene. Germline CDR1 reads SGHAT; CDR2 reads FQNNGV.

The chain uses TRBV7-3 and TRBJ2-1; a possible D gene is TRBD2 (6 bases). There are 15 residues in the CDR3. V dropped 6 bases and J dropped 6 bases, with 18 bases sitting between them. CDR1 and CDR2 from the germline V gene are SGHTA and FQGTGA. CDR3 sequence reads: CASRSGLRGGNEQFF. CDR3 bases: TGTGCCAGCAGGTCGGGACTCCGAGGAGGCAATGAGCAGTTCTTC.

V gene TRBV5-5 combines with J gene TRBJ1-3, with a tentative D call TRBD1 (6 bases). This CDR3 contains 16 residues. Germline lookup yields CDR1 SGHKS and CDR2 YYEKEE (reference sequence). Trimming removed 3 bases at V and 0 bases at J, with 13 bases between. Here the CDR3 DNA reads TGTGCCAGCAGCTCGGGGGGGCCGAACTCTGGAAACACCATATATTTT. Amino acid sequence: CASSSGGPNSGNTIYF.

A few counts support this clonotype. V is TRBV7-2 and J is TRBJ2-1; D not certain. The CDR3 is 13 residues long. Germline loops: CDR1 SGHTA, CDR2 FQGNSA. Trimming took off 0 bases at V and 7 bases at J, with 7 bases between the two ends. CDR3: CASSLANNNEQFF. CDR3 sequence (DNA): TGTGCCAGCAGCTTAGCCAATAATAATGAGCAGTTCTTC.

The rearrangement links TRBV6-2 or TRBV6-3 to TRBJ2-2, with 12 bases that match TRBD2. The trim removed 2 bases at V and 0 bases at J, leaving 13 bases unmatched. CDR1 and CDR2 (germline): MNHEY, SVGEGT. The CDR3 is 21 amino acids. In nucleotides, the CDR3 is TGTGCCAGCAGTTACACTACCCCTCCCGGACTAGCGGGGACGAACACCGGGGAGCTGTTTTTT. It encodes CASSYTTPPGLAGTNTGELFF.

The rearrangement links TRBV20-1 to TRBJ2-2; 10 bases agree with TRBD2. The CDR3 consists of 15 residues. The V gene's germline CDR1 is DFQATT and CDR2 SNEGSKA (reference sequence). The junction had 5 bases not matched to a gene; V was cut back by 3 bases and J by 4 bases. CDR3 residues: CSASPSGGATGELFF. The CDR3 bases are TGCAGTGCTAGCCCCAGCGGGGGGGCCACCGGGGAGCTGTTTTTT.

The V and J genes are TRBV15 and TRBJ2-2, with no clear D. V lost 6 bases to trimming and J lost 4 bases, with 3 bases between them. CDR1 and CDR2 from the germline V gene are LNHNV and YYDKDF (reference sequence). The CDR3 covers 11 residues. CDR3 nucleotide sequence: TGTGCCACCAGGCGCACCGGGGAGCTGTTTTTT. This translates into CATRRTGELFF.

J is TRBJ2-1 and V is TRBV6-2 or TRBV6-3; 12 bases fit TRBD2. V lost 0 bases and J lost 0; bases outside the gene matches: 6. Germline V gene lookup returns CDR1 MNHEY and CDR2 SVGEGT. The CDR3 runs to 19 residues. The CDR3 nucleotides are TGTGCCAGCAGTTACTCGGGACTAGCGGGCTGGAACTCCTACAATGAGCAGTTCTTC. Protein sequence: CASSYSGLAGWNSYNEQFF.

This clonotype appeared a few times. This chain uses TRBV6-2 or TRBV6-3 with TRBJ1-1; D remains unclear. The V and J ends lost 7 bases and 5 bases respectively, with 14 bases between them. The CDR3 is 13 residues long. CDR1 MNHEY and CDR2 SVGEGT come from the germline V gene. In DNA, the CDR3 is TGTGCCAGCAACCACGGTGGGGTAACTGAAGCTTTCTTT. Residues: CASNHGGVTEAFF.

This clonotype occurred a few times. V and J are TRBV20-1 and TRBJ1-5; D call uncertain. Trimming removed 0 bases from V and 3 bases from J, with 6 bases in between. This CDR3 has 13 amino acids. From germline, CDR1 is DFQATT and CDR2 SNEGSKA (reference sequence). CDR3 bases: TGCAGTGCTAGAGAGGTCTTCAATCAGCCCCAGCATTTT. Protein sequence: CSAREVFNQPQHF.

The table lists this clonotype with a count of one. The chain carries TRBV4-1 and TRBJ2-3; D is unresolved. V lost 3 bases and J lost 5, with 9 bases in between. The germline gives CDR1 MGHRA, CDR2 YSYEKL. There are 13 residues in the CDR3. CDR3 sequence (DNA): TGCGCCAGCAGCCACCGAGGCGGAGATACGCAGTATTTT. Protein sequence: CASSHRGGDTQYF.

The gene calls are TRBV4-2 and TRBJ2-1, with TRBD2 matching 9 bases. Germline trimming cut 5 bases from V and 4 bases from J; bases unmatched to any gene: 6. Germline assignment: CDR1 LGHNA and CDR2 YNFKEQ. The CDR3 totals 15 residues. CDR3 sequence (DNA): TGTGCCAGCAGCGGCGGGAGGGGAGAATACAATGAGCAGTTCTTC. Translated: CASSGGRGEYNEQFF.

The rearrangement links TRBV29-1 to TRBJ1-4; possibly TRBD1 for D (5 bases). CDR3 length: 11 residues. Germline V gene data show CDR1 as SQVTM and CDR2 as ANQGSEA. Trimming removed 6 bases from V and 8 bases from J, with 10 bases in between. CDR3 sequence reads: CSVGGSEKLFF. The CDR3 region has the DNA TGCAGCGTCGGGGGATCGGAAAAACTGTTTTTT.

The rearrangement joins TRBV7-9 to TRBJ2-5; TRBD2 agrees at 9 bases. The CDR3 is 14 residues long. The germline V gene encodes CDR1 SEHNR and CDR2 FQNEAQ (reference sequence). Unmatched junction bases numbered 2, after V lost 5 bases and J lost 1 base. The CDR3 coding sequence is TGTGCCAGCAGCCAGACTAGCGGCCAAGAGACCCAGTACTTC. Amino acid sequence: CASSQTSGQETQYF.

The chain uses TRBV4-3 and TRBJ2-4; 10 nucleotides match TRBD2. CDR3 length: 15 residues. Per germline, CDR1 LGHNA and CDR2 YSLEER. Trimming removed 4 bases from V and 8 bases from J; junction bases left unmatched: 8. DNA for the CDR3: TGCGCCAGCAGCCCGGGACTAGCGAGTTTGTACATTCAGTACTTC. Translation gives CASSPGLASLYIQYF.

The table lists this clonotype with a few counts. This chain uses TRBV7-8 with TRBJ2-1, with 11 nucleotides matching TRBD2. This CDR3 has 16 residues. With 5 bases clipped from V and 4 bases from J, the junction kept 7 bases outside the gene matches. CDR1 SGHVS and CDR2 FQNEAQ come from the germline V gene. As DNA, the CDR3 is TGTGCCAGCAGCCCGGGACTAGCGGAGACTTACAATGAGCAGTTCTTC. This gives the protein CASSPGLAETYNEQFF.

This chain uses TRBV19 with TRBJ1-2, with 9 nucleotides matching TRBD1. This CDR3 is 16 amino acids long. Germline CDR1 LNHDA, CDR2 SQIVND (reference sequence). Trimming cost V 5 bases and J 7 bases; bases outside gene matches: 14. CDR3: CASSLRKRDRVSGYTF. Here the CDR3 DNA reads TGTGCCAGTAGTCTACGCAAACGGGACAGGGTCAGTGGCTACACCTTC.